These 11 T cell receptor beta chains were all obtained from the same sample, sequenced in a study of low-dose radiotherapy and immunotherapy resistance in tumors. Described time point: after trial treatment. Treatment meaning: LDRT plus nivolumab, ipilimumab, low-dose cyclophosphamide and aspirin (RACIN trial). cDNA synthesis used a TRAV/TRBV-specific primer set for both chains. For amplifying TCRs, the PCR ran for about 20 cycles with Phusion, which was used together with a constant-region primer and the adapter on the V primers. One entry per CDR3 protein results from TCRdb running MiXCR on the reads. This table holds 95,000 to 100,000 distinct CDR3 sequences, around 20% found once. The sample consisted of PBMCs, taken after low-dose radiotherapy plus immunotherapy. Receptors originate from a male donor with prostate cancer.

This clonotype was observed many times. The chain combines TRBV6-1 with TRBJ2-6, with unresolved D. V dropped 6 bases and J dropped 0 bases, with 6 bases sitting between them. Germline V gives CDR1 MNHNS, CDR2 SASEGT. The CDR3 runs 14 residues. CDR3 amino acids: CASSGYSGANVLTF. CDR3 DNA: TGTGCCAGCAGCGGTTACTCTGGGGCCAACGTCCTGACTTTC.

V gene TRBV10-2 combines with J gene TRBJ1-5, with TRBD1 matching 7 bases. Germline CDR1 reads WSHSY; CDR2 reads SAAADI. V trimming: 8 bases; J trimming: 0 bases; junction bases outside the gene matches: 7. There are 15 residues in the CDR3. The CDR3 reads CASGGQAYSNQPQHF. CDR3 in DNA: TGCGCCAGCGGCGGACAGGCATATAGCAATCAGCCCCAGCATTTT.

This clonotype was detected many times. The CDR3 DNA sequence: TGTGCCAGCAGTTTAAGTGAAGAGACCCAGTACTTC. It encodes CASSLSEETQYF. V gene TRBV5-5 combines with J gene TRBJ2-5; D not resolved. V dropped 5 bases and J dropped 3 bases, with 8 bases sitting between them. Germline V gene sequence: CDR1 SGHKS, CDR2 YYEKEE (reference sequence). CDR3 length equals 12 residues.

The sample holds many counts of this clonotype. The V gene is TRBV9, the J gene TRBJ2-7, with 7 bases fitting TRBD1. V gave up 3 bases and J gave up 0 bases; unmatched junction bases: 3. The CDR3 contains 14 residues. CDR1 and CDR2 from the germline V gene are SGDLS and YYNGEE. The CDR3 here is CASSAGTDSYEQYF. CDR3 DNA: TGTGCCAGCAGCGCCGGGACAGACTCCTACGAGCAGTACTTC.

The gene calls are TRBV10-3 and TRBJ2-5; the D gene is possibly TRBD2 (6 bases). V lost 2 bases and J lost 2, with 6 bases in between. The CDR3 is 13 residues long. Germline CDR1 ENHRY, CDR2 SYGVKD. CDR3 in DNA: TGTGCCATCAGTGAGGGGACTCAAGAGACCCAGTACTTC. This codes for CAISEGTQETQYF.

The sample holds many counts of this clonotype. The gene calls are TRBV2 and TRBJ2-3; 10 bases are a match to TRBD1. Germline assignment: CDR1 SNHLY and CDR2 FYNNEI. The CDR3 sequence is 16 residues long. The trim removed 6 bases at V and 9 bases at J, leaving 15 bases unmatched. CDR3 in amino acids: CASSRQGADPGDTQYF. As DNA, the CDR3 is TGTGCCAGCAGCCGACAGGGGGCAGATCCCGGGGACACGCAGTATTTT.

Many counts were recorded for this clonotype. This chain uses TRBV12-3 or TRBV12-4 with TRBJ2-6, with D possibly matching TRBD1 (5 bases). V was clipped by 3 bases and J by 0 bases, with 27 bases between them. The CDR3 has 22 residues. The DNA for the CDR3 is TGTGCCAGCAGTTTGACCTCCGGCAAACAGGTTACTCCACTCTCTGGGGCCAACGTCCTGACTTTC. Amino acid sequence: CASSLTSGKQVTPLSGANVLTF.

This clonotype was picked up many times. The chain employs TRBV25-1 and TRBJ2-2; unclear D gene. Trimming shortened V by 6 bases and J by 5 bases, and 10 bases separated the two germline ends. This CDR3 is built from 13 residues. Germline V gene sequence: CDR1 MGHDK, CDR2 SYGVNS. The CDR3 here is CASSQVETGELFF. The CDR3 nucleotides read TGTGCCAGCAGCCAGGTGGAGACCGGGGAGCTGTTTTTT.

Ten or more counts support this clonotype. CDR3 sequence: CASSLNTDTQYF. DNA for the CDR3: TGTGCCAGCAGCCTAAACACAGATACGCAGTATTTT. V gene TRBV14 combines with J gene TRBJ2-3, with D hard to call. The germline V gene encodes CDR1 SGHDN and CDR2 FVKESK. V was pared by 4 bases and J by 2 bases, with 4 bases between. CDR3 length equals 12 residues.

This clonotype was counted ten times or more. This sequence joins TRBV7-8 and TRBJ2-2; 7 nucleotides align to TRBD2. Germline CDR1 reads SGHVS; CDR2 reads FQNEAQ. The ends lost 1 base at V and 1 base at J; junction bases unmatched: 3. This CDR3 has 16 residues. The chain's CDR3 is CASSLEAGMNTGELFF. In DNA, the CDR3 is TGTGCCAGCAGCTTAGAAGCGGGGATGAACACCGGGGAGCTGTTTTTT.

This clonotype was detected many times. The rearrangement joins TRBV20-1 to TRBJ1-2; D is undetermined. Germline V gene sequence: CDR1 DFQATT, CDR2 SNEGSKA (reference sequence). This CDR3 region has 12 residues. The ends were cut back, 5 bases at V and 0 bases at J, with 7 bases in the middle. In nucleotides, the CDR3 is TGCAGTGCTGGTGGTACTAACTATGGCTACACCTTC. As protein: CSAGGTNYGYTF.